This T cell receptor beta chain was captured in a study of blood T cell repertoires in COVID-19. Study-wide context: Sample material is recorded as cDNA or gDNA derived from T cells, B-cell-depleted T cells, or PBMCs.

The method was immunoSEQ multiplex PCR; TCRdb's version includes in-frame clones alone and lacks a portion of them. The sample shows about 130,000 clones, 84% of them seen only once. V dropped 4 bases and J dropped 0; count of bases not matched to a gene: 5. The CDR3 spans 15 residues. The germline CDR1 and CDR2 sequences are SQVTM and ANQGSEA. The chain couples TRBV29-1 to TRBJ2-3, with 9 bases lining up with TRBD2. The receptor comes from a woman aged 30 to 39 who had recovered from COVID-19. Sequenced material: peripheral blood. The CDR3 reads CSVGSLAGSTDTQYF. DNA for the CDR3: TGCAGCGTTGGTTCTCTAGCGGGAAGCACAGATACGCAGTATTTT.